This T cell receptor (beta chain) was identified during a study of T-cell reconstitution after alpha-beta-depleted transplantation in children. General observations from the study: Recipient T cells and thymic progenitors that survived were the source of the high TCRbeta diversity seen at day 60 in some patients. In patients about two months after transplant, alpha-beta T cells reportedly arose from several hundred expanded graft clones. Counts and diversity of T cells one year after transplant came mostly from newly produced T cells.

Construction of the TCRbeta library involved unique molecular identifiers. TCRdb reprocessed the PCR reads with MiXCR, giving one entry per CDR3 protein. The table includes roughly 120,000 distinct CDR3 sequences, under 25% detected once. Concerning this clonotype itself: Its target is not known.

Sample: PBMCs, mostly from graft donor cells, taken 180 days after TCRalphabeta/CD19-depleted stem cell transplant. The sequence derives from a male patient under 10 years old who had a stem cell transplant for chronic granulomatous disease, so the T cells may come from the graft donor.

CDR3 protein: CASSLVGTGRYEQYF. CDR3 DNA sequence: TGTGCCAGCAGCTTAGTGGGGACAGGGCGTTACGAGCAGTACTTC. The rearrangement uses TRBV11-2 and TRBJ2-7; TRBD1 aligns across 9 bases. The CDR3 contains 15 residues. The germline V gene has CDR1 SGHAT and CDR2 FQNNGV. Trimming at V came to 1 base and at J to 4 bases, leaving 5 bases not matched to a gene.